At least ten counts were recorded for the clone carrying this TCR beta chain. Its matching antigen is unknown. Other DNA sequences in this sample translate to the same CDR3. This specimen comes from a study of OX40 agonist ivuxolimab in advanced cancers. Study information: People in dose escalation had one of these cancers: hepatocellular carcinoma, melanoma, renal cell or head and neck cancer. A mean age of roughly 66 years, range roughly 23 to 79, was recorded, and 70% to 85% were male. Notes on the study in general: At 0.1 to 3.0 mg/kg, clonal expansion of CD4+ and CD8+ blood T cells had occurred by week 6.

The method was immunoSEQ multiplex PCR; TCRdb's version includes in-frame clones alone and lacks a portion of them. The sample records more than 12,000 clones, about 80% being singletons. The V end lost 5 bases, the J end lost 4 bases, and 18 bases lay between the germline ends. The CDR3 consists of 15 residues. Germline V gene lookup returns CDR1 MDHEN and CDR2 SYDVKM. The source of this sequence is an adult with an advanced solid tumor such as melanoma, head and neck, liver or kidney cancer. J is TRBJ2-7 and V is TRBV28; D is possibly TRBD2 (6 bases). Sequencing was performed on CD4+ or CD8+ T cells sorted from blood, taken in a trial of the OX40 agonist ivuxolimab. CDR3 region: CASSPTSYSSYEQYF. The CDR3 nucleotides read TGTGCCAGCAGTCCAACTAGCTACTCCTCTTACGAGCAGTACTTC.